Below, one TCR beta chain is given with its context. This clone was seen only a few times. The target of this receptor is not known. The record has no base qualities; no much larger clone is one base away. The data stem from a study of cytomegalovirus exposure and HLA in healthy donors (TCRdb year 2017). A note on the overall study: The approximately 710 repertoires of the first cohort and the 95 to 150 validation repertoires were produced on the same platform, according to a later analysis. The study aimed to test whether cataloging public T cell receptors could reveal signatures of past pathogen exposure. Besides the first cohort of 666 subjects, a separate validation cohort made up of roughly 120 different subjects was used. The study combined high-throughput TCR immunosequencing, statistical association of individual TCRs with disease status, and machine learning to predict cytomegalovirus infection status. The research as a whole found: Three of the identified cytomegalovirus-associated TCR beta chains were confirmed in vitro to be specific for cytomegalovirus antigens. All 120 or so repertoires were used to score co-occurrence in the validation cohort in a later analysis, because that analysis had no HLA typing for the cohort. Subsequent analysis determined that TCRs grouped into clusters in the first cohort also showed a tendency toward co-occurrence across the 120 or so validation repertoires, and approximately 94% of cluster scores exceeded 0. According to the authors, the approach could potentially be generalized to other disease states and immunological phenotypes. The study listed 150 to 200 TCR beta chains as associated with cytomegalovirus. Cytomegalovirus status was reported to be diagnosed by the classifier with high specificity and sensitivity in both the original and validation cohorts. Most TCR sequences were seen in very few donors, while some public TCRs were found in many individuals.

Separate from the roughly 700-subject first cohort, the validation cohort of roughly 110 subjects was the group to which the donors belonged. V is cut by 6 bases and J by 12 bases, and the space between the germline ends is 12 bases. The germline V gene sets CDR1 to SNHLY and CDR2 to FYNNEI. The CDR3 starts with the cysteine, ends with the phenylalanine, and has 12 residues. CDR3 DNA is the only sequence kept; it has 36 bases, read in frame from the first base. Library creation used the immunoSEQ multiplex PCR assay. The study's processing was this. A statistical classification framework was built for diagnosing cytomegalovirus status from the catalog of TCR beta chain sequences. TCRdb stores this immuneACCESS table with in-frame sequences only. Part of the clones is absent; in the studies checked, under half of the shortfall reflects unresolved V genes, and no reason is known for the rest. For V, J and clone size, that table is used; D and trimming come from the DNA. The sample contains about 110,000 clones, approximately 90% of them found a single time. The ten largest clones take up 1.5% to 2% of the sample.

Sample: PBMCs. The receptor comes from a woman aged 18-35 years in good health and CMV-seropositive. The rearrangement joined TRBV2 to TRBJ1-6; confidence is insufficient to name the D gene. The CDR3 here reads CASRRLLGPLHF. The DNA sequence reads TGTGCCAGCAGGAGACTCCTCGGACCCCTCCACTTT.